This T cell receptor (beta chain) was identified during a study of T cell repertoires and HLA-DP antigens. Per the germline V gene, CDR1 is SGDLS and CDR2 is YYNGEE. Trimming removed 0 bases from V and 8 bases from J, with 11 bases in between. The CDR3 has 14 amino acids. Data came from immunoSEQ multiplex PCR; TCRdb stores just in-frame clones and leaves some out. The sample lists over 100,000 clones, more than 85% seen once, with over 0.25% in the top ten. Details on this clone: Its specificity is unknown.

V gene TRBV9 combines with J gene TRBJ2-2, with a tentative D call TRBD1 (5 bases). The TCR comes from a woman younger than 35 in good health and CMV-seronegative. The material sequenced was CD4+ T cells from PBMCs. The CDR3 region has the DNA TGTGCCAGCAGCGTAGCAGGGTTCGAGGGGGAGCTGTTTTTT. Its protein product is CASSVAGFEGELFF.